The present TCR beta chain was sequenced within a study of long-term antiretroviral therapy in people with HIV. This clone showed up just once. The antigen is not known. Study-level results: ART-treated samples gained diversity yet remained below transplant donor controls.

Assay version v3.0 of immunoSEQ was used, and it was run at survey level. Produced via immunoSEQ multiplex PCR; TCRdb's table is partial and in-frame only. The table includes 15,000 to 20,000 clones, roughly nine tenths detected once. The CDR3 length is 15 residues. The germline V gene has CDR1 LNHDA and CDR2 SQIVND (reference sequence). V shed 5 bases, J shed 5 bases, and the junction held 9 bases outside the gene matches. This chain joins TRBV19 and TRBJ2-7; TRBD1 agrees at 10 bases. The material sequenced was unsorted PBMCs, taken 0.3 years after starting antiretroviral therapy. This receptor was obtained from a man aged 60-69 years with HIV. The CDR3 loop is CASSRQGARSHEQYF. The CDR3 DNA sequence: TGTGCCAGTAGTCGACAGGGGGCGCGTTCCCACGAGCAGTACTTC.